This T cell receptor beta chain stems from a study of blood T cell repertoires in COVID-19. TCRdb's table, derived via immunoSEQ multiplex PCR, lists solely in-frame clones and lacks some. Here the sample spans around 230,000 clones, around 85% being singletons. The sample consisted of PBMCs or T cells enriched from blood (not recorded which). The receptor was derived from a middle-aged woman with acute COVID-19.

CDR3 bases: TGTGCCAGCAGCCCAAGGGGGCTTGCTTTCTTT. Translated: CASSPRGLAFF. This sequence joins TRBV7-8 and TRBJ1-1; 7 nucleotides align to TRBD1. Germline lookup yields CDR1 SGHVS and CDR2 FQNEAQ. This CDR3 has 11 residues. The J segment lost 11 bases and the V segment lost 5 bases, leaving 5 bases of the junction unmatched.